Below, one TCR beta chain is given with its context. Its antigen is as yet unknown. The record originates from a study of shared clonotypes between healthy human individuals. From germline, CDR1 is MNHNS and CDR2 SASEGT. The CDR3 consists of 16 residues. Trimming shortened V by 3 bases and J by 2 bases, and 15 bases separated the two germline ends. Profiling relied on immunoSEQ multiplex PCR, and the TCRdb table lists in-frame clones only, not all of them. Of about 960,000 clones listed, about three quarters were seen once; the top ten hold nearly 1.5%. Study-wide points: Compared with memory subsets, naive subsets generally had larger estimated richness.

Input material: memory CD4+ T cells sorted from blood. Subset in this sample: CD45RA-negative fraction. J is TRBJ2-3 and V is TRBV6-1; D uncertain. The TCR comes from a man between 18 and 29 years old in good health. CDR3 coding DNA: TGTGCCAGCAGTGAGACGTCCCGGAGCCCCACAGATACGCAGTATTTT. Translation gives CASSETSRSPTDTQYF.